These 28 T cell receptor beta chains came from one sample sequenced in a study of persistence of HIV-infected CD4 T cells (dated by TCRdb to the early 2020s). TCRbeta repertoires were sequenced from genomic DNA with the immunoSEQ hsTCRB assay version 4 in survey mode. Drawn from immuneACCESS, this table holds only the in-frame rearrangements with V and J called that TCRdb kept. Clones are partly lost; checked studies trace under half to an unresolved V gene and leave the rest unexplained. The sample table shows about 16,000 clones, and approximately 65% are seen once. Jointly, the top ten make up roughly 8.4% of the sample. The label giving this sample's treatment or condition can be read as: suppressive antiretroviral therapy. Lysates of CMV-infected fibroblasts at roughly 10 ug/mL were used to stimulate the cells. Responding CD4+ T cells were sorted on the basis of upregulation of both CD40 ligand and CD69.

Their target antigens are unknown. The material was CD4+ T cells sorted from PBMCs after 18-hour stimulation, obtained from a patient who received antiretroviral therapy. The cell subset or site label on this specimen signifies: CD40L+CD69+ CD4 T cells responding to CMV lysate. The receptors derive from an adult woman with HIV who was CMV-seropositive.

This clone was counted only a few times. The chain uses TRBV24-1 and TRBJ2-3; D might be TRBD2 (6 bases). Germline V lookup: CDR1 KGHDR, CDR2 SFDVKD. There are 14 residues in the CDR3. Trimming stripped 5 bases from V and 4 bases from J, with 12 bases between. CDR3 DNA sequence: TGTGCCACCAGTGGTGGGGGAGGCGCAGATACGCAGTATTTT. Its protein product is CATSGGGGADTQYF.

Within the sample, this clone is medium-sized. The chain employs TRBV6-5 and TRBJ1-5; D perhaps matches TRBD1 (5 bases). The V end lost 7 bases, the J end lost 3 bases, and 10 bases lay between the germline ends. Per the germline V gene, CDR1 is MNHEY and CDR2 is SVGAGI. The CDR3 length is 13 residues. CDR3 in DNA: TGTGCCAGCACGGAACAGGTCAATCAGCCCCAGCATTTT. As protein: CASTEQVNQPQHF.

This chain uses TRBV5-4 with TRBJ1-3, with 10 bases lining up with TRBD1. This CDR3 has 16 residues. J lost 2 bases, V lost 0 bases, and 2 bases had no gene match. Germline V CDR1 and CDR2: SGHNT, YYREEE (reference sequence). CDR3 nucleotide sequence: TGTGCCAGCAGCTTGGGTGGACAGGGGGCTGGAAACACCATATATTTT. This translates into CASSLGGQGAGNTIYF. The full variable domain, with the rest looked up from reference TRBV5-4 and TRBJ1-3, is ETGVTQSPTHLIKTRGQQVTLRCSSQSGHNTVSWYQQALGQGPQFIFQYYREEENGRGNFPPRFSGLQFPNYSSELNVNALELDDSALYLCASSLGGQGAGNTIYFGEGSWLTVV.

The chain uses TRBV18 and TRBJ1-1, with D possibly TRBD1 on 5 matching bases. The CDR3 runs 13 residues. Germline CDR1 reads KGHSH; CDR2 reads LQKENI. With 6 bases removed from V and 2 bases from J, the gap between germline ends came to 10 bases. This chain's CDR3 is CASSSDRNTEAFF. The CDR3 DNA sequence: TGTGCCAGCTCCTCAGACAGAAACACTGAAGCTTTCTTT. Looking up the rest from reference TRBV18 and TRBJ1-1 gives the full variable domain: NAGVMQNPRHLVRRRGQEARLRCSPMKGHSHVYWYRQLPEEGLKFMVYLQKENIIDESGMPKERFSAEFPKEGPSILRIQQVVRGDSAAYFCASSSDRNTEAFFGQGTRLTVV.

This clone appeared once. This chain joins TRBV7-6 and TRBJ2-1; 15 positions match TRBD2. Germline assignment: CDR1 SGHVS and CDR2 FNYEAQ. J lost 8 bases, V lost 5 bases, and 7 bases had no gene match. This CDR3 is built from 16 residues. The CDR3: CASSLGTSGGIDEQFF. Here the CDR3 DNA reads TGTGCCAGCAGCCTCGGGACTAGCGGGGGGATCGATGAGCAGTTCTTC.

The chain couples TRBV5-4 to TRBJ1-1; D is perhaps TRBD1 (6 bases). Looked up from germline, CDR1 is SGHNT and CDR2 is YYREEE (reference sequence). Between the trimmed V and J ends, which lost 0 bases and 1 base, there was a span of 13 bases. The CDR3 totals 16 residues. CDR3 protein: CASSLVLGGANTEAFF. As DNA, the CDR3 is TGTGCCAGCAGCTTGGTTCTGGGGGGCGCGAACACTGAAGCTTTCTTT.

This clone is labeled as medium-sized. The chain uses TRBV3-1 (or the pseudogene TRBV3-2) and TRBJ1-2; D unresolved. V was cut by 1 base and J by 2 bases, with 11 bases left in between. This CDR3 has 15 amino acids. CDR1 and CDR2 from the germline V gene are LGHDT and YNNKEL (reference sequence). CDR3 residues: CASSQGRRVNYGYTF. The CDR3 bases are TGTGCCAGCAGCCAAGGAAGACGAGTAAACTATGGCTACACCTTC.

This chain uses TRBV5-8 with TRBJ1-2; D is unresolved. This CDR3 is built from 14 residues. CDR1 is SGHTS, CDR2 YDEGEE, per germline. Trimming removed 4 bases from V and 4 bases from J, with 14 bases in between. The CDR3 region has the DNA TGTGCCAGCAGCCTGGACTTCTGGGTCTATGGCTACACCTTC. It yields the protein CASSLDFWVYGYTF.

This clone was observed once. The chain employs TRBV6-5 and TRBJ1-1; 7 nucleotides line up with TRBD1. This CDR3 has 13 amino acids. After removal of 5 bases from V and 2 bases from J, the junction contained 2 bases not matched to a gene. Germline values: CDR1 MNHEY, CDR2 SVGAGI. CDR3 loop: CASSRGGNTEAFF. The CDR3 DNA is TGTGCCAGCAGTCGAGGGGGCAACACTGAAGCTTTCTTT.

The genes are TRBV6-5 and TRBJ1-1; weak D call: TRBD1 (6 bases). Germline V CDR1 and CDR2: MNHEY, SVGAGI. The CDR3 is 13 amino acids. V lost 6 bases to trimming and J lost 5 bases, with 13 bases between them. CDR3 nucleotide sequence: TGTGCCAGCAGCACAGGGATGGGTACTGAAGCTTTCTTT. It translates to CASSTGMGTEAFF.

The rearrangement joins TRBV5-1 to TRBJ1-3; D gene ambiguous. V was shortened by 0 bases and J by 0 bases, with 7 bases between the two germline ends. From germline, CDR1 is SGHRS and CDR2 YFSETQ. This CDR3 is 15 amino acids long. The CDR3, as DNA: TGCGCCAGCAGCTTGGACGGAGGCTCTGGAAACACCATATATTTT. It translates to CASSLDGGSGNTIYF. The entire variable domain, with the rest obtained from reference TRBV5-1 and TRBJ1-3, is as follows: KAGVTQTPRYLIKTRGQQVTLSCSPISGHRSVSWYQQTPGQGLQFLFEYFSETQRNKGNFPGRFSGRQFSNSRSEMNVSTLELGDSALYLCASSLDGGSGNTIYFGEGSWLTVV.

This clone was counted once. CDR3 amino acids: CASSLLARNMNTEAFF. The CDR3 DNA reads TGTGCCAGCAGCTTATTGGCCAGGAACATGAACACTGAAGCTTTCTTT. The J gene is TRBJ1-1, the V gene TRBV7-6; D not certain. Germline V gene sequence: CDR1 SGHVS, CDR2 FNYEAQ. V lost 2 bases and J lost 0, with 13 bases in between. The CDR3 covers 16 residues.

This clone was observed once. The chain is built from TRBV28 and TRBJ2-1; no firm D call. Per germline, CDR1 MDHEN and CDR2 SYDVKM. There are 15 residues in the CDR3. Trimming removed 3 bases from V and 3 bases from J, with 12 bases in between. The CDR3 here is CASSLHADLYNEQFF. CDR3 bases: TGTGCCAGCAGTTTGCACGCCGACCTCTACAATGAGCAGTTCTTC.

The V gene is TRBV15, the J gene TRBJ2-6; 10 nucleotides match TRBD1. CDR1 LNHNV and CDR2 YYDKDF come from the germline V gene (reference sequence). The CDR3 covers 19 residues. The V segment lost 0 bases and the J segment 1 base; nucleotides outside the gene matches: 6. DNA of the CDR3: TGTGCCACCAGCAGAGATCTGGGGACAGGGGAGTCTGGGGCCAACGTCCTGACTTTC. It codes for CATSRDLGTGESGANVLTF.

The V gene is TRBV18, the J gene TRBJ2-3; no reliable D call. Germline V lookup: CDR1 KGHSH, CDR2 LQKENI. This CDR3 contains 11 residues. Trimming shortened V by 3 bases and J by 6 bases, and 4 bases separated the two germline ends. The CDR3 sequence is CASSPSDTQYF. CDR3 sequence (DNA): TGTGCCAGCTCACCGTCTGATACGCAGTATTTT.

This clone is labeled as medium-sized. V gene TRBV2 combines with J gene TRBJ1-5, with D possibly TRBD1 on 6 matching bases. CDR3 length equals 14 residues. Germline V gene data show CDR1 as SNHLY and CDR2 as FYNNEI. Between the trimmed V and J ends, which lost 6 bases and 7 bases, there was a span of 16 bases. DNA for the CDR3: TGTGCCAGCAGCCCGCGGGTAGGGGGGCAGCCCCAGCATTTT. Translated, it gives CASSPRVGGQPQHF.

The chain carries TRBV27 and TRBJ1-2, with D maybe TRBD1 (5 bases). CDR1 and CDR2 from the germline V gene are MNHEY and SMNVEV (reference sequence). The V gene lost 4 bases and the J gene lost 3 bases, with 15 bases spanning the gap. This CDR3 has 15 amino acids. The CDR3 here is CASSSGSGGDYGYTF. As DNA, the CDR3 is TGTGCCAGCAGTTCAGGGTCCGGGGGGGACTATGGCTACACCTTC.

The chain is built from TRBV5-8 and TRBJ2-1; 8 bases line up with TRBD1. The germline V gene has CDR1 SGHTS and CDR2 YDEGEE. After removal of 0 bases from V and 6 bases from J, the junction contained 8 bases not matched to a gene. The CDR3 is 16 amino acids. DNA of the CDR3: TGTGCCAGCAGCTTGGGGCCCCTTGACAGGGGCAATGAGCAGTTCTTC. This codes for CASSLGPLDRGNEQFF.

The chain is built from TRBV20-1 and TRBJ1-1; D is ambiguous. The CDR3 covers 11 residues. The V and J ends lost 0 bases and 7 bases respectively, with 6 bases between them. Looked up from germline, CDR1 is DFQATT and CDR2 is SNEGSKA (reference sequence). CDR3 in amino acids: CSAREGYEAFF. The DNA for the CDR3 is TGCAGTGCTAGAGAGGGGTATGAAGCTTTCTTT.

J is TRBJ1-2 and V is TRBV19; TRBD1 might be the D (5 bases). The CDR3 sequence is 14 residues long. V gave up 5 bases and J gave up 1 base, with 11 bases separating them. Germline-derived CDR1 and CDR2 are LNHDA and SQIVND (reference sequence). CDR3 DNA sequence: TGTGCCAGTAGTTCGACAGAGCTTAACTATGGCTACACCTTC. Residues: CASSSTELNYGYTF. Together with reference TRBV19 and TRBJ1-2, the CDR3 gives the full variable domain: DGGITQSPKYLFRKEGQNVTLSCEQNLNHDAMYWYRQDPGQGLRLIYYSQIVNDFQKGDIAEGYSVSREKKESFPLTVTSAQKNPTAFYLCASSSTELNYGYTFGSGTRLTVV.

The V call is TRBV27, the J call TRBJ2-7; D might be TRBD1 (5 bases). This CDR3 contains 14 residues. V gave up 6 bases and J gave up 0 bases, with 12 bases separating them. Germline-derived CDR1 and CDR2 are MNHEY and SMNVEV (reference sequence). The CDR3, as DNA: TGTGCCAGCAGCCACCAGGGTAGCTCCTACGAGCAGTACTTC. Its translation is CASSHQGSSYEQYF.

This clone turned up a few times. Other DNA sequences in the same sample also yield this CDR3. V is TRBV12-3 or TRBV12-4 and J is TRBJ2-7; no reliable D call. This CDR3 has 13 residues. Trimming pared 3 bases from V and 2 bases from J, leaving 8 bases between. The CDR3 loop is CASSLDGTYEQYF. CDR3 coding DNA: TGTGCCAGCAGTTTGGACGGCACCTACGAGCAGTACTTC.

The CDR3 here is CASNSRGETNEKLFF. DNA for the CDR3: TGTGCCAGCAACTCTCGAGGGGAGACTAATGAAAAACTGTTTTTT. V usage is TRBV28 and J usage is TRBJ1-4; possibly TRBD1 for D (5 bases). Per the germline V gene, CDR1 is MDHEN and CDR2 is SYDVKM. Trimming cost V 7 bases and J 2 bases, with 14 bases left between them. The CDR3 totals 15 residues.

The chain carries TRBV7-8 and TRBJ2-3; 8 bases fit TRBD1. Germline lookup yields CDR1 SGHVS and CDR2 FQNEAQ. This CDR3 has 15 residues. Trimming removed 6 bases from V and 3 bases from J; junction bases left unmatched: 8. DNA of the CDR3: TGTGCCAGCAGGCATGACAGGGGAAAGACAGATACGCAGTATTTT. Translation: CASRHDRGKTDTQYF. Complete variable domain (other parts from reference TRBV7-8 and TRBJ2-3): GAGVSQSPRYKVAKRGQDVALRCDPISGHVSLFWYQQALGQGPEFLTYFQNEAQLDKSGLPSDRFFAERPEGSVSTLKIQRTQQEDSAVYLCASRHDRGKTDTQYFGPGTRLTVL.

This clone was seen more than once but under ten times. In DNA form, the CDR3 reads TGTGCCAGCAGCTTAGTACAGACCTTCTCCTACGAGCAGTACTTC. This sequence encodes CASSLVQTFSYEQYF. The rearrangement joins TRBV7-9 to TRBJ2-7; D remains ambiguous. V was clipped by 1 base and J by 0 bases, with 10 bases between them. From germline, CDR1 is SEHNR and CDR2 FQNEAQ (reference sequence). The CDR3 contains 15 residues.

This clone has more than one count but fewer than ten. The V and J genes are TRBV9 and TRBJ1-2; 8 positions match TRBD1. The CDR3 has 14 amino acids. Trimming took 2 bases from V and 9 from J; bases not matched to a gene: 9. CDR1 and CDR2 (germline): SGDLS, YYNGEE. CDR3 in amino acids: CASSVDRVTSSYTF. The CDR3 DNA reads TGTGCCAGCAGCGTGGACAGGGTAACCTCTAGCTACACCTTC.

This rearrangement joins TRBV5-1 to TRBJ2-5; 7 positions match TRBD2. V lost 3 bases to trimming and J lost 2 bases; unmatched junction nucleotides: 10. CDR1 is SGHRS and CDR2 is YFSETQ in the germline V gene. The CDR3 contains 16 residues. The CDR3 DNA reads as TGCGCCAGCAGCTCCGGAGCTGGGGAGGGACAAGAGACCCAGTACTTC. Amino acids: CASSSGAGEGQETQYF.

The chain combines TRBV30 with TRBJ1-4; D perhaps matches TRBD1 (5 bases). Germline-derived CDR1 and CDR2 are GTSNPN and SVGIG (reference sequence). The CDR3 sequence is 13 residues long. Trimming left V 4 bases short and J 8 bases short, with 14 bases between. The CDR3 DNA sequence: TGTGCCTGGATGGGGCTCGGGGGGGAAAAACTGTTTTTT. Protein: CAWMGLGGEKLFF.